The 27 T cell receptor beta chains below come from one sample, sequenced in a study of blood T cell repertoires in COVID-19. Repertoires were generated with immunoSEQ multiplex PCR, while TCRdb's copy carries only in-frame clones and drops some. The sample has hundreds of thousands of clones; approximately 88% are singletons. Source material: peripheral blood. The receptors originated from a woman aged 45 to 65 with COVID-19, enrolled during active disease.

The chain employs TRBV5-1 and TRBJ1-5; D might be TRBD1 (6 bases). The CDR3 totals 14 residues. V lost 4 bases, J lost 3 bases, and 11 bases lay in between. Germline CDR1 SGHRS, CDR2 YFSETQ. The CDR3 nucleotides are TGCGCCAGCAGCCTGGACAGCTTCAATCAGCCCCAGCATTTT. Its protein is CASSLDSFNQPQHF.

The genes are TRBV29-1 and TRBJ1-2; possible D gene TRBD1, 5 bases. CDR3 size: 13 residues. CDR1 is SQVTM and CDR2 is ANQGSEA in the germline V gene. V was shortened by 7 bases and J by 6 bases, with 18 bases between the two germline ends. In DNA, the CDR3 is TGCAGCGCTGTGTCGGGGGGTCAAGATGGCTACACCTTC. Translation: CSAVSGGQDGYTF. Full variable domain (missing parts from reference TRBV29-1 and TRBJ1-2): SAVISQKPSRDICQRGTSLTIQCQVDSQVTMMFWYRQQPGQSLTLIATANQGSEATYESGFVIDKFPISRPNLTFSTLTVSNMSPEDSSIYLCSAVSGGQDGYTFGSGTRLTVV.

V gene TRBV9 combines with J gene TRBJ2-3; D might be TRBD1 (7 bases). CDR1 and CDR2 from the germline V gene are SGDLS and YYNGEE. With 0 bases removed from V and 6 bases from J, the gap between germline ends came to 14 bases. The CDR3 has 15 residues. The DNA for the CDR3 is TGTGCCAGCAGCGTAGGCAGGGGGAGGTCCGATACGCAGTATTTT. Protein: CASSVGRGRSDTQYF. Filled out from reference TRBV9 and TRBJ2-3, the complete variable domain reads DSGVTQTPKHLITATGQRVTLRCSPRSGDLSVYWYQQSLDQGLQFLIQYYNGEERAKGNILERFSAQQFPDLHSELNLSSLELGDSALYFCASSVGRGRSDTQYFGPGTRLTVL.

The chain joins TRBV7-7 to TRBJ2-3; possibly TRBD1 for D (6 bases). The CDR3 contains 15 residues. Germline CDR1 and CDR2: SSHAT and FNYEAQ (reference sequence). Between the trimmed V and J ends, which lost 5 bases and 0 bases, there was a span of 12 bases. For the CDR3, the DNA is TGTGCCAGCAGCCCCGGGACACTTAGCACAGATACGCAGTATTTT. Encoded protein: CASSPGTLSTDTQYF.

The rearrangement links TRBV27 to TRBJ1-5, with D perhaps matching TRBD1 (6 bases). The CDR3 has 16 residues. V was cut by 6 bases and J by 0 bases, with 15 bases left in between. Looked up from germline, CDR1 is MNHEY and CDR2 is SMNVEV (reference sequence). The chain's CDR3 is CASRGRGADSNQPQHF. Written as DNA, the CDR3 is TGTGCCAGCAGGGGACGGGGGGCGGATAGCAATCAGCCCCAGCATTTT.

The chain is built from TRBV5-4 and TRBJ1-2, with D uncertain. V lost 0 bases, J lost 4 bases, and 13 bases lay in between. CDR3 length equals 15 residues. Germline values: CDR1 SGHNT, CDR2 YYREEE (reference sequence). CDR3 loop: CASSLAGIDLYGYTF. For the CDR3, the DNA is TGTGCCAGCAGCTTGGCGGGAATAGACCTCTATGGCTACACCTTC.

This clone has a handful of counts. The rearrangement joins TRBV12-3 or TRBV12-4 to TRBJ2-5, with D hard to call. Trimming removed 3 bases at V and 5 bases at J, with 7 bases between. This CDR3 is built from 12 residues. DNA for the CDR3: TGTGCCAGCAGTTTCCCTCGGGAGACCCAGTACTTC. Protein: CASSFPRETQYF.

V usage is TRBV7-8 and J usage is TRBJ2-2; a weak D match, TRBD1 (6 bases). The V gene's germline CDR1 is SGHVS and CDR2 FQNEAQ. V was shortened by 5 bases and J by 1 base, with 14 bases between the two germline ends. This CDR3 contains 16 residues. CDR3 in DNA: TGTGCCAGCAGCGGCCCCGGGACACAGAACACCGGGGAGCTGTTTTTT. Its translation: CASSGPGTQNTGELFF. The full variable domain, with the rest looked up from reference TRBV7-8 and TRBJ2-2, is GAGVSQSPRYKVAKRGQDVALRCDPISGHVSLFWYQQALGQGPEFLTYFQNEAQLDKSGLPSDRFFAERPEGSVSTLKIQRTQQEDSAVYLCASSGPGTQNTGELFFGEGSRLTVL.

The sample holds a few counts of this clone. The chain carries TRBV4-1 and TRBJ2-2, with 8 nucleotides matching TRBD1. The germline V gene has CDR1 MGHRA and CDR2 YSYEKL. J gave up 5 bases and V 6 bases, and 5 bases lay outside the gene matches. This CDR3 is 14 amino acids long. CDR3 bases: TGCGCCAGCAGTCGGACAGGGACGACCGGGGAGCTGTTTTTT. Amino acids: CASSRTGTTGELFF.

V is TRBV3-1 (or the pseudogene TRBV3-2) and J is TRBJ1-3; D is unclear. With 0 bases removed from V and 0 bases from J, the gap between germline ends came to 15 bases. CDR1 and CDR2 from the germline V gene are LGHDT and YNNKEL (reference sequence). The CDR3 loop spans 18 amino acids. This CDR3 is CASSQDLRVSRSGNTIYF. CDR3 nucleotide sequence: TGTGCCAGCAGCCAAGATCTACGGGTATCTCGCTCTGGAAACACCATATATTTT.

V gene TRBV7-8 combines with J gene TRBJ2-1; 11 bases map to TRBD1. The V segment lost 5 bases and the J segment 4 bases; nucleotides outside the gene matches: 7. Per germline, CDR1 SGHVS and CDR2 FQNEAQ. The CDR3 spans 16 residues. This chain's CDR3 is CASSQGTGGLYNEQFF. As DNA, the CDR3 is TGTGCCAGCAGCCAGGGGACAGGGGGACTATACAATGAGCAGTTCTTC.

The rearrangement joins TRBV29-1 to TRBJ2-5; D not resolved. The germline gives CDR1 SQVTM, CDR2 ANQGSEA. Trimming shortened V by 5 bases and J by 4 bases, and 5 bases separated the two germline ends. This CDR3 region has 10 residues. The CDR3: CSVRRETQYF. CDR3 nucleotide sequence: TGCAGCGTTCGCAGAGAGACCCAGTACTTC.

Only a few counts were recorded for this clone. This sequence joins TRBV28 and TRBJ2-7; perhaps TRBD1 as D (5 bases). Between the trimmed V and J ends, which lost 6 bases and 3 bases, there was a span of 21 bases. Germline CDR1 is MDHEN and CDR2 is SYDVKM. CDR3 size: 16 residues. The CDR3 spells CASSPPTRQRGYEQYF. The CDR3 DNA sequence: TGTGCCAGCAGCCCACCTACTCGCCAAAGGGGCTACGAGCAGTACTTC.

This sequence joins TRBV19 and TRBJ1-6, with 8 bases lining up with TRBD1. The V and J ends lost 9 bases and 5 bases, in that order; junction bases with no gene match: 9. The germline CDR1 and CDR2 sequences are LNHDA and SQIVND (reference sequence). The CDR3 is 15 residues long. The CDR3 DNA is TGTGCCAGCTCAGGGGGCGCGATCAATAATTCACCCCTCCACTTT. As protein: CASSGGAINNSPLHF.

The chain joins TRBV19 to TRBJ1-1, with D possibly being TRBD1 (5 bases). With 9 bases removed from V and 6 bases from J, the gap between germline ends came to 20 bases. Germline loops: CDR1 LNHDA, CDR2 SQIVND (reference sequence). This CDR3 comprises 14 residues. The CDR3 is CASRPPGRGAEAFF. CDR3 sequence (DNA): TGTGCCAGCCGACCCCCAGGTCGGGGGGCTGAAGCTTTCTTT.

The J gene is TRBJ2-3, the V gene TRBV24-1, with TRBD1 matching over 10 bases. The J segment lost 2 bases and the V segment lost 2 bases, leaving 3 bases of the junction unmatched. CDR1 and CDR2 from the germline V gene are KGHDR and SFDVKD. CDR3 length: 16 residues. The CDR3 coding sequence is TGTGCCACCAGTGATTATGGGACAGGGGACACAGATACGCAGTATTTT. It yields the protein CATSDYGTGDTDTQYF.

The chain uses TRBV24-1 and TRBJ2-2; TRBD2 matches 9 bases. J was trimmed by 5 bases and V by 3 bases; bases with no gene match: 12. Per the germline V gene, CDR1 is KGHDR and CDR2 is SFDVKD. The CDR3 length is 18 residues. The CDR3 loop reads CATSDHIRTSEGTGELFF. CDR3 bases: TGTGCCACCAGTGATCACATCCGGACTAGCGAGGGGACCGGGGAGCTGTTTTTT.

The V call is TRBV6-5, the J call TRBJ1-4; 8 bases map to TRBD1. The V segment lost 1 base and the J segment 8 bases; nucleotides outside the gene matches: 3. The germline gives CDR1 MNHEY, CDR2 SVGAGI. This CDR3 spans 14 amino acids. DNA for the CDR3: TGTGCCAGCAGTTACTTCCAGGGGGCAGAAAAACTGTTTTTT. Protein product: CASSYFQGAEKLFF.

This chain uses TRBV2 with TRBJ1-2; weak D call: TRBD1 (6 bases). The length of the CDR3 is 16 residues. Germline V CDR1 and CDR2: SNHLY, FYNNEI. V was shortened by 6 bases and J by 4 bases, with 21 bases between the two germline ends. The CDR3 protein is CASRSLMGGRSYGYTF. CDR3 DNA sequence: TGTGCCAGCAGGAGTTTGATGGGGGGGCGGAGCTATGGCTACACCTTC.

V gene TRBV7-9 combines with J gene TRBJ1-1; 7 bases map to TRBD1. V lost 11 bases and J lost 1; bases outside the gene matches: 7. Germline-derived CDR1 and CDR2 are SEHNR and FQNEAQ (reference sequence). There are 13 residues in the CDR3. As DNA, the CDR3 is TGTGCCGGAAAAACAGGGGCGAACACTGAAGCTTTCTTT. It yields the protein CAGKTGANTEAFF.

This chain links TRBV5-4 with TRBJ1-1; a possible D gene is TRBD1 (5 bases). The CDR3 sequence is 14 residues long. V was trimmed by 0 bases and J by 4 bases, leaving 10 bases between them. Germline V gives CDR1 SGHNT, CDR2 YYREEE (reference sequence). For the CDR3, the DNA is TGTGCCAGCAGCTTGGACGTCCAGGGCACTGAAGCTTTCTTT. It yields the protein CASSLDVQGTEAFF.

V and J are TRBV6-5 and TRBJ1-3, with TRBD1 matching over 7 bases. Trimming removed 6 bases from V and 0 bases from J; junction bases left unmatched: 5. The CDR3 runs to 15 residues. Per germline, CDR1 MNHEY and CDR2 SVGAGI. Here the CDR3 reads CASRATGYSGNTIYF. CDR3 DNA sequence: TGTGCCAGCAGAGCGACAGGGTACTCTGGAAACACCATATATTTT.

This chain links TRBV3-1 (or the pseudogene TRBV3-2) with TRBJ2-7; 8 bases match TRBD2. The CDR3 is made up of 15 amino acids. CDR1 and CDR2 from the germline V gene are LGHDT and YNNKEL (reference sequence). V lost 4 bases to trimming and J lost 1 base; unmatched junction nucleotides: 6. The chain's CDR3 is CASSPGGAFSYEQYF. The CDR3, as DNA: TGTGCCAGCAGCCCCGGGGGGGCCTTTTCCTACGAGCAGTACTTC.

The table lists this clone with a few counts. In DNA form, the CDR3 reads TGTGCCAGCAGTCCTGACACTTCCTATGGCTACACCTTC. The encoded protein is CASSPDTSYGYTF. The chain employs TRBV6-6 and TRBJ1-2, with unresolved D. Deletions cut 5 bases from V and 4 bases from J, with 11 bases between. Germline values: CDR1 MNHNY, CDR2 SVGAGI (reference sequence). This CDR3 is 13 amino acids long.

The gene calls are TRBV10-3 and TRBJ1-1, with 9 nucleotides matching TRBD1. The CDR3 loop spans 14 amino acids. V lost 4 bases and J lost 6; bases outside the gene matches: 6. Germline values: CDR1 ENHRY, CDR2 SYGVKD. Here the CDR3 reads CAISAEQGAAEAFF. CDR3 bases: TGTGCCATCAGTGCGGAACAGGGGGCTGCTGAAGCTTTCTTT.

This chain connects TRBV29-1 to TRBJ2-4, with D unclear. Germline V gene data show CDR1 as SQVTM and CDR2 as ANQGSEA. The length of the CDR3 is 13 residues. Trimming cost V 4 bases and J 3 bases, with 10 bases left between them. The CDR3 DNA follows: TGCAGCGTTGGGGCAGGCCTCAAAAACATTCAGTACTTC. Its translation is CSVGAGLKNIQYF.

The gene calls are TRBV5-1 and TRBJ2-1; D unclear. The V gene's germline CDR1 is SGHRS and CDR2 YFSETQ. V lost 3 bases and J lost 2, with 9 bases in between. The CDR3 loop spans 14 amino acids. The CDR3 loop reads CASSSERTYNEQFF. CDR3 coding DNA: TGCGCCAGCAGCTCCGAGAGGACCTACAATGAGCAGTTCTTC.